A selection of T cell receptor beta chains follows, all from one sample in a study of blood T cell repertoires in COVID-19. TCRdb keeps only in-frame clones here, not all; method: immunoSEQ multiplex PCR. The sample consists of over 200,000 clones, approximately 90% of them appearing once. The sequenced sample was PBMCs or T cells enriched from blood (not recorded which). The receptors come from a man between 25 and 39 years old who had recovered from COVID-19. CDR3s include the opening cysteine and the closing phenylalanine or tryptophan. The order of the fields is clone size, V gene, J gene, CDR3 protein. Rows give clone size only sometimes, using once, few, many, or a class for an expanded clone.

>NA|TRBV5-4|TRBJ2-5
CASSPGQRETQYF
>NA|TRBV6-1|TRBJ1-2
CASSEWDSFSQNGYTF
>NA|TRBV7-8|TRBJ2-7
CASRDYRGSEQYF
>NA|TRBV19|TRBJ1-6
CASSRGQANSPLHF
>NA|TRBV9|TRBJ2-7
CASSVDSRGSEQYF
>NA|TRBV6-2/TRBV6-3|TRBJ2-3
CASSWGTGGGTDTQYF
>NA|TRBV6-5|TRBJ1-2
CASSYQGRGLLGYTF
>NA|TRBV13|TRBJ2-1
CASSRGRDSYNEQFF
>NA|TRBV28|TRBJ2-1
CASSKQGGAHNEQFF
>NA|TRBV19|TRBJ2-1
CASSIGTSGNSEQFF
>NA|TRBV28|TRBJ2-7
CASSLWDRVSEQYF
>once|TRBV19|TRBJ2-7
CASSPKKTVNYEQYF
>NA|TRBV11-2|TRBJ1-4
CASSRVRPNEKLFF
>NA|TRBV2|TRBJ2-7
CASSPGIGWNEQYF
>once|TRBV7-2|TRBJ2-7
CASMGGGGGAYEQYF
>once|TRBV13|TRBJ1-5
CASSNRTGRGQPQHF
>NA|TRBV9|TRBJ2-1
CASSDHHGGQDYNEQFF
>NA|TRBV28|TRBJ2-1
CASSQSGIYPNEQFF
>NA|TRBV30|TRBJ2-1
CAWSGPGLGGEQFF
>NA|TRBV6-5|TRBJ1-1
CASGLGTANTEAFF
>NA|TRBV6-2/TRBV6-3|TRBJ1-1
CASSHMGQGVREAFF
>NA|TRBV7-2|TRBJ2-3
CASSSQGATDTQYF
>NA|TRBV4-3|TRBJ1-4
CASSPGQASTNEKLFF